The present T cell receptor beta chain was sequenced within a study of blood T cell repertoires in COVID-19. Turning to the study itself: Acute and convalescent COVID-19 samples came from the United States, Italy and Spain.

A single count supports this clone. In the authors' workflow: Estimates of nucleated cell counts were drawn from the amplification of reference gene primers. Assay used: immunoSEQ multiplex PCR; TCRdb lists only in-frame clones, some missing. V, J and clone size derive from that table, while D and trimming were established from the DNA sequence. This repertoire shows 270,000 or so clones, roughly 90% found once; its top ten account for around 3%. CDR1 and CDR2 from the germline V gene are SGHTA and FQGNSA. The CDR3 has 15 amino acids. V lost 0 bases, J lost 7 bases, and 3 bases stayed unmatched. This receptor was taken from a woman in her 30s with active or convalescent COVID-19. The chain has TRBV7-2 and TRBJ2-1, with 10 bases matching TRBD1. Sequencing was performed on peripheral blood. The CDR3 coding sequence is TGTGCCAGCAGCTTAGCATGGACAGGGGGGAATGAGCAGTTCTTC. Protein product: CASSLAWTGGNEQFF.